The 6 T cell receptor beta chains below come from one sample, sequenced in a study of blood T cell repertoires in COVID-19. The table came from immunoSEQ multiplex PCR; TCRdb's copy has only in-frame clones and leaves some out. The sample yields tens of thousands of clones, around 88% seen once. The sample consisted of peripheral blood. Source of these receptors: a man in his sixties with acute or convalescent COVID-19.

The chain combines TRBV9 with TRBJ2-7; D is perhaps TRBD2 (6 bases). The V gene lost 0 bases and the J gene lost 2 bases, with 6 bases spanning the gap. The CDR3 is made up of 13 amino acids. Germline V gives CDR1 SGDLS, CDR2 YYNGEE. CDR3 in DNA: TGTGCCAGCAGCGTAGGACTAGCCTACGAGCAGTACTTC. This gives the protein CASSVGLAYEQYF.

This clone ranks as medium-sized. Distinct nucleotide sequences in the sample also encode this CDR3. DNA for the CDR3: TGTGCCAGCAGCGTAGGTCCAGGGCGGTACGAGCAGTACTTC. Protein product: CASSVGPGRYEQYF. The rearrangement joins TRBV9 to TRBJ2-7, with D tentatively TRBD1 (5 bases). V was cut by 0 bases and J by 4 bases, with 11 bases left in between. This CDR3 spans 14 amino acids. CDR1 is SGDLS, CDR2 YYNGEE, per germline.

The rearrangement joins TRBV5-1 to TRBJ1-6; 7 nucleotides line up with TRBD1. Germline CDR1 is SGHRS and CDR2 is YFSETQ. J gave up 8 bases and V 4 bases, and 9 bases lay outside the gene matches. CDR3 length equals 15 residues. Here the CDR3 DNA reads TGCGCCAGCAGCGTGGTACAGGGGACCTATTCACCCCTCCACTTT. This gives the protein CASSVVQGTYSPLHF.

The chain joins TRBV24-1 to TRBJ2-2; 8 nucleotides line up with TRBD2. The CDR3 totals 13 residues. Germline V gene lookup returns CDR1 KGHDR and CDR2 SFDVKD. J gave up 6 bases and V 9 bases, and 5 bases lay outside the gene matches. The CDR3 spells CATSGGGAGELFF. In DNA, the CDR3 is TGTGCCACCTCCGGGGGGGGAGCCGGGGAGCTGTTTTTT.

CDR3 in DNA: TGTGCCAGTTCGAGGGGGGGTATACGCTACACCTTC. Translated: CASSRGGIRYTF. The rearrangement joins TRBV6-5 to TRBJ1-2, with a possible D match to TRBD1 (6 bases). V lost 9 bases and J 9 bases, leaving 17 bases between the germline ends. This CDR3 comprises 12 residues. From germline, CDR1 is MNHEY and CDR2 SVGAGI.

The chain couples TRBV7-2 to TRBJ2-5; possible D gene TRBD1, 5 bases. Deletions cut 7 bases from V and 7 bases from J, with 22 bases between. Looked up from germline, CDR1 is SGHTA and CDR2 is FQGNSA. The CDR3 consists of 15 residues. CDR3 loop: CASTAQGVVPGTQYF. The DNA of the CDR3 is TGTGCCAGCACTGCGCAAGGGGTTGTCCCGGGGACCCAGTACTTC.